This TCR beta chain was found in a study of blood T cell repertoires in COVID-19. Study context: The cDNA or gDNA used as material had been derived from T cells, B-cell-depleted T cells, or PBMCs.

The count of this clone is one. In Seattle, patients joined the study during active infection and were tracked longitudinally. CDR3 length: 13 amino acids. V gave up 5 bases and J gave up 8 bases, with 18 bases separating them. Germline assignment: CDR1 GTSNPN and CDR2 SVGIG (reference sequence). Sequencing used immunoSEQ multiplex PCR; TCRdb keeps in-frame clones, though not all of them. The sample yields 79,000 or so clones, approximately 84% seen once. Input material: peripheral blood. The sequence was collected from a man aged 60 to 75 with COVID-19, enrolled during active disease. V gene TRBV30 combines with J gene TRBJ1-1, with D possibly being TRBD1 (6 bases). The DNA of the CDR3 is TGTGCCTGGGTCTCGGGGCAAAGGGGGGAAGCTTTCTTT. Encoded protein: CAWVSGQRGEAFF.